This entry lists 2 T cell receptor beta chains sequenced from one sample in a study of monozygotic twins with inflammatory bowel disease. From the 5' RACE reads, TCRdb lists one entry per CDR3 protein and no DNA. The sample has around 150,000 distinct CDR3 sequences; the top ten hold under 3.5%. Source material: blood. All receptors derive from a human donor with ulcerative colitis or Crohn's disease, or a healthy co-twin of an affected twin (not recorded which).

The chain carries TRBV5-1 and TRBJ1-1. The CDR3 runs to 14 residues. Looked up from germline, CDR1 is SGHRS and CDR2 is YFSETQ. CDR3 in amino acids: CASSPDTLNTEAFF.

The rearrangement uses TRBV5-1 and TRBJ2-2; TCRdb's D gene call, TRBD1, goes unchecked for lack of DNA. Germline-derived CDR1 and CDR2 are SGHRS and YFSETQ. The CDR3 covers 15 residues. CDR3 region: CASSLVTGTAGELFF.